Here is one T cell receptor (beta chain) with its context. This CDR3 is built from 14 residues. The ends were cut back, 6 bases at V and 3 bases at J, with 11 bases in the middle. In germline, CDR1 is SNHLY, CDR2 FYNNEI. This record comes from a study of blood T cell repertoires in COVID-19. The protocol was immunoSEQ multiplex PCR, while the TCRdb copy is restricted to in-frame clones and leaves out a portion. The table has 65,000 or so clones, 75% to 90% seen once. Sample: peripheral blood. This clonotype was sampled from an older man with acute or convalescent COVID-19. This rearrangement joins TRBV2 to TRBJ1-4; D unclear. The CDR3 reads CASRAGMANEKLFF. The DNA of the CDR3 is TGTGCCAGCAGGGCGGGGATGGCTAATGAAAAACTGTTTTTT.